This T cell receptor beta chain is drawn from a study of PD-L1 blockade in urothelial cancer (dated by TCRdb to 2016 to 2017). Describing the broader study: All patients started therapy at some point between 2014 and 2016 and received atezolizumab 1,200 mg intravenously every 3 weeks. About 85% of the roughly 29 patients were identified as males with urothelial cancer of bladder origin, and a prior smoking history was reported by 18 of 29 patients. An ECOG performance status of 0 or 1 was recorded for the patients, and 0 to 3 prior chemotherapy regimens had been received by the patients. Blood samples were analyzed 3 weeks after the start of treatment (second dose) and 6 weeks after the start of treatment. Blood samples gave median yields of around 140,000 T cells and approximately 80,000 unique TCRs, along with a median clonality of about 0.084. The study, an exploratory multi-omic analysis, examined somatic, immune and clinical correlates of response to PD-L1 blockade with atezolizumab in urothelial cancer. Pretreatment tumor samples, along with matched peripheral blood collected serially before and after atezolizumab treatment, underwent TCR sequencing. Durable clinical benefit was defined as a progression-free survival longer than 6 months, and TCR features were additionally tested against progression-free survival and overall survival. In the same patients, pretreatment tumors underwent whole exome sequencing and RNA sequencing in addition to TCR sequencing. Durable clinical benefit was achieved by nine patients but not by the remaining 20. Pretreatment blood TCR-seq was available for twenty-nine patients, at least one posttreatment blood collection was obtained for some 25 patients, and tumor TCR-seq was available for some 25 patients.

The CDR3 measures 14 amino acids from cysteine to phenylalanine. Left in the record is the CDR3 DNA by itself, 42 bases read in frame from the first base. The germline V gene gives CDR1 as SGHRS and CDR2 as YFSETQ. Trimming at the junction amounts to 1 base on V and 2 bases on J, and the germline ends lie 8 bases apart. About this clone itself: This receptor's antigen is unknown. Within one base of it there is no much larger clone, and no base qualities were kept.

A total of 25 to 30 patients with locally advanced or metastatic urothelial carcinoma, treated at Memorial Sloan Kettering on a trial protocol, made up the cohort. Peripheral blood mononuclear cells were collected pretreatment and during treatment, at between 1 and 8 total time points per patient. The Qiagen DNeasy Blood extraction kit was used to purify genomic DNA from total PBMCs and from tumor samples. PBMCs were collected pretreatment and during treatment, and were isolated and stored as previously described. Synthetic TCR analog templates were spiked into each PCR to estimate absolute template abundance from read counts. TCRbeta CDR3 regions were amplified from genomic DNA with bias-controlled V and J gene primers using the immunoSEQ assay. Rearranged TCRbeta segments were sequenced at approximately 20X coverage. Per the authors' processing: Clustering was used to correct sequencing errors, and CDR3s were annotated against IMGT so that V, D and J genes could be assigned. Downstream analyses used only productive TCRbeta rearrangements, leaving out any out-of-frame or stop-codon sequences. Clonality was calculated as one minus the Shannon entropy normalized by the log of the number of unique productive sequences. Clones differing between time points or between blood and tumor were identified by Fisher's exact test with Benjamini-Hochberg correction at adjusted p below 0.01. The table comes from immuneACCESS by way of TCRdb, which keeps in-frame sequences with V and J called. Part of the clones is missing from these tables; in studies checked, under half for an unresolved V gene and the rest for unknown reasons. The V and J calls and the clone size are those of that table, but D and trimming were determined from the DNA. The sample includes just under 40,000 clones, with roughly 89% observed a single time. The ten biggest clones cover about 2% of the sample.

What the work shows at the level of the full study, not this receptor alone: Because the sample size was small (n = 29) and many of the analyses were exploratory, the results are meant to be hypothesis-generating. A pretreatment peripheral blood TCR clonality below the median was linked to improved progression-free and overall survival. Greater expansion of tumor-associated TCR clones in peripheral blood 3 weeks after the start of treatment was observed in patients with durable benefit (n ≈ 22, p = 0.022).

Sequencing used PBMCs, obtained around atezolizumab (anti-PD-L1) treatment. The source of this sequence is a man in his 60s with urothelial cancer. The rearranged segments are TRBV5-1 and TRBJ2-3; there is no confident call for the D gene. The encoded CDR3 is CASSLSRLTDTQYF. The bases are TGCGCCAGCAGCTTGTCCAGGCTCACAGATACGCAGTATTTT.